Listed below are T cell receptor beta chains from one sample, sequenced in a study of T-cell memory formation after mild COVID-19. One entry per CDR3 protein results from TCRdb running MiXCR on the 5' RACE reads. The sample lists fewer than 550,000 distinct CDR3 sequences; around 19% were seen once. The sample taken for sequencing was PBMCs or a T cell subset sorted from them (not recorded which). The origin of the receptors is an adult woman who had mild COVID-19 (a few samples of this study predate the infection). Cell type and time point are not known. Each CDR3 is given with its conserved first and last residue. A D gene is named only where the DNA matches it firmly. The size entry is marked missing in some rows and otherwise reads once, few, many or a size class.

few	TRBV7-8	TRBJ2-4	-	TGTGCCCACCAGGTGCTAGCCAAAAACATTCAGTACTTC	CAHQVLAKNIQYF
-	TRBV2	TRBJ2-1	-	TGTGCCAGCAGTATGGACGCCAGCGATGAGCAGTTCTTC	CASSMDASDEQFF
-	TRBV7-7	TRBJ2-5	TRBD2	TGTGCTAGCAGCTGGACTAGCGGAGACCAAGAGACCCAGTACTTC	CASSWTSGDQETQYF
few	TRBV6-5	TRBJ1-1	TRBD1	TGTGCCAGCAGCCCCCAGGGGGTGAGCACTGAAGCTTTCTTT	CASSPQGVSTEAFF
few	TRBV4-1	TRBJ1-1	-	TGCGCCAGCAGCCAAGGGGGTGGATTAGCCCTGAACACTGAAGCTTTCTTT	CASSQGGGLALNTEAFF
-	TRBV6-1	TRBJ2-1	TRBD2	TGTGCCAGCAGTGTTCTAGCGGGAGGCATTAACAATGAGCAGTTCTTC	CASSVLAGGINNEQFF
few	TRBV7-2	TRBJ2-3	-	TGTGCCAGCACCCCAGGGACCACAGATACGCAGTATTTT	CASTPGTTDTQYF
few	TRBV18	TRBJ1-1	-	TGTGCCAGCTCTACCCGATCCGGGGAGGCGAACACTGAAGCTTTCTTT	CASSTRSGEANTEAFF
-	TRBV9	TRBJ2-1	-	TGTGCCAGCAGCTTAAGACTGGGGGCCAACGTCCGATACAATGAGCAGTTCTTC	CASSLRLGANVRYNEQFF
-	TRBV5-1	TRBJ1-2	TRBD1	TGCGCCAGCAGCCACGACCGGGACAGGGTGGAGGGCTACACCTTC	CASSHDRDRVEGYTF
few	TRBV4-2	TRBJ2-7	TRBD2	TGTGCCAGCAGCCAAGCTAGCGGGAGCTCCTACGAGCAGTACTTC	CASSQASGSSYEQYF
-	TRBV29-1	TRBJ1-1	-	TGCAGCGTTGAATGGACGGCTGGTACAACTGAAGCTTTCTTT	CSVEWTAGTTEAFF
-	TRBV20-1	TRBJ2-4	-	TGCAGTGCTAGAGAAGGGCTAGCGCCTGGGTACATTCAGTACTTC	CSAREGLAPGYIQYF
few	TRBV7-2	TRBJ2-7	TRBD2	TGTGCCAGCAGCTTCGGACTAGCGAGCCTCAAGCAGTACTTC	CASSFGLASLKQYF
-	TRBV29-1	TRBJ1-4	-	TGCAGCGCCCCGGAGGGCTTGAGTGAAAAACTGTTTTTT	CSAPEGLSEKLFF
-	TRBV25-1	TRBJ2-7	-	TGTGCCAGCAGTGGGCCCCGGGGCCCAAGCTCCTACGAGCAGTACTTC	CASSGPRGPSSYEQYF
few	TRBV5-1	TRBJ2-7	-	TGCGCCCCCGGCGAGCAGTACTTC	CAPGEQYF
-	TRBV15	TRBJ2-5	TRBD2	TGTGCCACCAGCAGGACGGCGGGGGGCTTGCAAGAGACCCAGTACTTC	CATSRTAGGLQETQYF
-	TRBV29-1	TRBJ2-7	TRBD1	TGCAGCGTTGAAGTGACAGGGGGTCGTGACGAGCAGTACTTC	CSVEVTGGRDEQYF
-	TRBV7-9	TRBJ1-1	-	TGTGCCAGCAGCTTAGCGGCGAGGACTGAAGCTTTCTTT	CASSLAARTEAFF
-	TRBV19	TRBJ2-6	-	TGTGCCAGTAGTATGGTCAGCTCTGGGGCCAACGTCCTGACTTTC	CASSMVSSGANVLTF
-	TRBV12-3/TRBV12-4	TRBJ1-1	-	TGTGCCAGCAGTTTAATCGGGGGGACTGAAGCTTTCTTT	CASSLIGGTEAFF
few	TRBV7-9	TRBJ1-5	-	TGTGCCAGCAGCTCCTACGACAGTCCCAATCAGCCCCAGCATTTT	CASSSYDSPNQPQHF
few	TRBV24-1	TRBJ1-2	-	TGTGCCACCAGTGATTTCCAGGGCTACACCTTC	CATSDFQGYTF
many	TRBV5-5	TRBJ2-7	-	TGTGCCAGCAGTCTCTCGGACAGCAGCTACGAGCAGTACTTC	CASSLSDSSYEQYF
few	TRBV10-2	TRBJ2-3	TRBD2	TGCGCCAGCAGTGAGTCGAAGTTCCTAGCGGGAGTAGATACGCAGTATTTT	CASSESKFLAGVDTQYF
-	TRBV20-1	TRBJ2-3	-	TGCAGTGCTAGGTCGGGGAGCGGTCGCACAGATACGCAGTATTTT	CSARSGSGRTDTQYF
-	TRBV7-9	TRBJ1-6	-	TGTGCCAGCAGCTTAGGAGGGCAGAGTAATTCACCCCTCCACTTT	CASSLGGQSNSPLHF
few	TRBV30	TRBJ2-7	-	TGTGCCTGGAGGGAACAGGGATACGAGCAGTACTTC	CAWREQGYEQYF
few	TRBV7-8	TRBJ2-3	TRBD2	TGTGCCAGCAGCTTCCTCGGACTAGCGGGAGAGACAGATACGCAGTATTTT	CASSFLGLAGETDTQYF
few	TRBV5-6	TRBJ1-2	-	TGTGCCAGCAGCTACGGACAGACCGGACACACCTTC	CASSYGQTGHTF
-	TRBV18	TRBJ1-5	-	TGTGCCAGCTCACCTCTCGCGGATAGCAATCAGCCCCAGCATTTT	CASSPLADSNQPQHF
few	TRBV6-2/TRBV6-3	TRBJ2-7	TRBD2	TGTGCCAGCAGGTGGACTAGCGTGGGAGAGCAGTACTTC	CASRWTSVGEQYF
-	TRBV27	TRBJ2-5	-	TGTGCCAGCAGTTTAGAGGGGGGGACCCAGTACTTC	CASSLEGGTQYF
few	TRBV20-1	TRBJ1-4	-	TGCAGTGCTAAAAACAATGAAAAACTGTTTTTT	CSAKNNEKLFF
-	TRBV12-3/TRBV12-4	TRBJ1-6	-	TGTGCCAGCAGGGTGGGGGGCCTTGGTCATTCACCCCTCCACTTT	CASRVGGLGHSPLHF
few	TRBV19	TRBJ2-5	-	TGTGCCAGTAAGGGGGTCAGGGAAGAGACCCAGTACTTC	CASKGVREETQYF
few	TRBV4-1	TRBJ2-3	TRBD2	TGCGCCAGCAGCCAAGATCGTAGCGGGGGGGCTCCAGATACGCAGTATTTT	CASSQDRSGGAPDTQYF
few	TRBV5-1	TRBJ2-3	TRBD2	TGCGCCAGCAGCTTGTCAGGCGGGGGGATCACAGATACGCAGTATTTT	CASSLSGGGITDTQYF
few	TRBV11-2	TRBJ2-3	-	TGTGCCAGCAGCTTAGAATTCGTCGCGGCTAGGACAGATACGCAGTATTTT	CASSLEFVAARTDTQYF
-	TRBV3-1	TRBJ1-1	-	TGTGCCAGCAGCCGCCGGGGCATGAACACTGAAGCTTTCTTT	CASSRRGMNTEAFF
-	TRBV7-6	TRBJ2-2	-	TGTGCCAGCAGCCCCAGGGCATCGACCGGGGAGCTGTTTTTT	CASSPRASTGELFF
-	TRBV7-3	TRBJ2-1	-	TGTGCCAGCAGCTTAATGAGGGGAGGTGGAAATGAGCAGTTCTTC	CASSLMRGGGNEQFF
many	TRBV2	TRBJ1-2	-	TGTGCCAGCAGTGAAGAGGCAGGGGCGATCTATGGCTACACCTTC	CASSEEAGAIYGYTF
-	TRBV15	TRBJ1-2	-	TGTGCCACCAGCAGTAGGGGCGGCGGCTACACCTTC	CATSSRGGGYTF
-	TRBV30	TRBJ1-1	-	TGTGCCTGGATTGCGTCTGCCCCGAACACTGAAGCTTTCTTT	CAWIASAPNTEAFF
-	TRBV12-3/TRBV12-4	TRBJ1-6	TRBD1	TGTGCCAGCAGTTTAGGGGACAGTAATTCACCCCTCCACTTT	CASSLGDSNSPLHF
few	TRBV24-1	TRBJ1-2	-	TGTGCCACCAGTGAGGATGGCCGCTCCTATGGCTACACCTTC	CATSEDGRSYGYTF
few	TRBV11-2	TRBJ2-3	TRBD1	TGTGCCAGCAGCCCGCAACAGGGGGGCGCAACAGATACGCAGTATTTT	CASSPQQGGATDTQYF
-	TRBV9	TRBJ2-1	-	TGTGCCAGCAGCGTAGCGGGGGCCAGCTACAATGAGCAGTTCTTC	CASSVAGASYNEQFF
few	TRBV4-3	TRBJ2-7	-	TGCGCCAGCAGCCCAAGACCAGGGCCCTACGAGCAGTACTTC	CASSPRPGPYEQYF
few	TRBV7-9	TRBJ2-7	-	TGTGCCAGCAGCTCGTTTGGACCGCGCTCCTACGAGCAGTACTTC	CASSSFGPRSYEQYF
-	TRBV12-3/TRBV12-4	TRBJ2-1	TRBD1	TGTGCCAGCAGTCTATCGGGACAGCAGGAGCAGTTCTTC	CASSLSGQQEQFF
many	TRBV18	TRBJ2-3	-	TGTGCCAGCTCACCGGACAGCACAGATACGCAGTATTTT	CASSPDSTDTQYF
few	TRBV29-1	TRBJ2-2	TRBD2	TGCAGCGGCATGGAGGGACTAGGGGGGAGCACCGGGGAGCTGTTTTTT	CSGMEGLGGSTGELFF